Here is one T cell receptor (beta chain) with its context. Its target is unknown. From germline, CDR1 is MDHEN and CDR2 SYDVKM. The CDR3 consists of 13 residues. Trimming stripped 7 bases from V and 7 bases from J, with 13 bases between. The data were taken from a study of OX40 agonist ivuxolimab in advanced cancers. As for the study in general: Patients were roughly 83% male with ages about 23 to 90, mean about 60.

Patients with autoimmune history or systemic immunosuppression were excluded. Samples of blood were obtained at baseline, on cycle 4 day 1, and on cycle 7 day 1. The study's findings and limits: CD8+ T cells showed, on average, more clonal expansion than CD4+ cells.

Data came from immunoSEQ multiplex PCR; TCRdb stores just in-frame clones and leaves some out. Among over 45,000 clones, 80% to 90% were seen once, and the ten largest hold roughly 28%. The chain employs TRBV28 and TRBJ1-4; D unclear. The material sequenced was CD4+ or CD8+ T cells sorted from blood, taken in a trial of the OX40 agonist ivuxolimab. This TCR came from an adult with an advanced solid tumor such as melanoma, head and neck, liver or kidney cancer. The CDR3 DNA reads as TGTGCCAGCAAAACCAGTTTATCTGAAAAACTGTTTTTT. Its translation is CASKTSLSEKLFF. The full variable domain, completed using reference TRBV28 and TRBJ1-4, is DVKVTQSSRYLVKRTGEKVFLECVQDMDHENMFWYRQDPGLGLRLIYFSYDVKMKEKGDIPEGYSVSREKKERFSLILESASTNQTSMYLCASKTSLSEKLFFGSGTQLSVL.